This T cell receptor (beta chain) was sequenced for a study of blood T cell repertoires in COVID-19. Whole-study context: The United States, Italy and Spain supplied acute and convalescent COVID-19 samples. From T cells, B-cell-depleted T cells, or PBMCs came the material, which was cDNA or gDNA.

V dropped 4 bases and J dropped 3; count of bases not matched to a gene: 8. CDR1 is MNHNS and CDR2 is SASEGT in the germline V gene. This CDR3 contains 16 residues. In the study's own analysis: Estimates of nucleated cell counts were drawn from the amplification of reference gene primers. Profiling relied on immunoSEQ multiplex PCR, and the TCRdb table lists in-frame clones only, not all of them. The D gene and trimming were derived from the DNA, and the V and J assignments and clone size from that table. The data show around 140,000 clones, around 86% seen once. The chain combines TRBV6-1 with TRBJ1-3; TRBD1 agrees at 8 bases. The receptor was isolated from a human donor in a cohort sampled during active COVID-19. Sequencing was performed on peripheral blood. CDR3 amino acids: CASSVRQGQGGNTIYF. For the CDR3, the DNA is TGTGCCAGCAGTGTAAGACAGGGGCAGGGTGGAAACACCATATATTTT.